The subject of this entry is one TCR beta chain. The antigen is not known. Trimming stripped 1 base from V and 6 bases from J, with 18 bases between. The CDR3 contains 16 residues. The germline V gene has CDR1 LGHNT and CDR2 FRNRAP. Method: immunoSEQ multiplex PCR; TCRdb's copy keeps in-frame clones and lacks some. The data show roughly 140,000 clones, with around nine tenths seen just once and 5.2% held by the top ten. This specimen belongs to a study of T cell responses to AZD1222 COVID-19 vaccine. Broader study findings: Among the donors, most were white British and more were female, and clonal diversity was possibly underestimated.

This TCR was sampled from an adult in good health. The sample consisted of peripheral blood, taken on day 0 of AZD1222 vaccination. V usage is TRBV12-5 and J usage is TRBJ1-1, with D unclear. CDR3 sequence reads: CASGLAIDSDKAEAFF. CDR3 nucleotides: TGTGCTAGTGGTTTGGCCATTGACTCGGATAAGGCTGAAGCTTTCTTT.